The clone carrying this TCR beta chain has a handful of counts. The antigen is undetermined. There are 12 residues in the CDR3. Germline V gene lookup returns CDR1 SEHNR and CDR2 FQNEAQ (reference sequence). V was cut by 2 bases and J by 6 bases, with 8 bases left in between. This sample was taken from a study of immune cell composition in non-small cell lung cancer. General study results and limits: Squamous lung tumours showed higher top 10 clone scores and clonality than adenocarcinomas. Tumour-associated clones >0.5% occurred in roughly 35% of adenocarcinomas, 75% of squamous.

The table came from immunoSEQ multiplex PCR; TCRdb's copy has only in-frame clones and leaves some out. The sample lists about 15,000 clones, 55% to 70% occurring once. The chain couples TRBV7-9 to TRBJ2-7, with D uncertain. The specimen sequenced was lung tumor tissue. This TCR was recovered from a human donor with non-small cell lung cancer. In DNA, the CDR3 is TGTGCCAGCAGCTTACGTCAGGTCGAGCAGTACTTC. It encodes CASSLRQVEQYF.